This T cell receptor beta chain was identified during a study of molecular identifiers for immune sequencing clone quantification. Study results and limitations: Jurkat TCR RNA spiked in from one cell reportedly remained identifiable amid approximately 1 million naive cells.

Trimming pared 2 bases from V and 3 bases from J, leaving 7 bases between. Germline loops: CDR1 SGHVS, CDR2 FQNEAQ. The CDR3 has 13 amino acids. This clonotype was seen repeatedly, ten times or more. No antigen is known for it. One entry per CDR3 protein, called by TCRdb with MiXCR from the PCR reads. The table has approximately 630,000 distinct CDR3 sequences, less than 30% seen once. V gene TRBV7-8 combines with J gene TRBJ1-1; D gene unclear. This receptor was identified in a human donor in good health. Some libraries in this study had Jurkat cell RNA spiked in. The sample comprised naive CD8+ T cells from blood, with Jurkat cell RNA spiked in. The sample's subset: FACS-sorted CD8+CD4-CCR7+CD45RA+ naive T cells. As DNA, the CDR3 is TGTGCCAGCAGCTTATCAGCGTACACTGAAGCTTTCTTT. This sequence encodes CASSLSAYTEAFF. The variable domain in full, completed from reference TRBV7-8 and TRBJ1-1, reads GAGVSQSPRYKVAKRGQDVALRCDPISGHVSLFWYQQALGQGPEFLTYFQNEAQLDKSGLPSDRFFAERPEGSVSTLKIQRTQQEDSAVYLCASSLSAYTEAFFGQGTRLTVV.